This TCR beta chain originates from a study of sequential checkpoint blockade in melanoma. Study-level information: Patients were randomized 1:1 to nivolumab-then-ipilimumab or ipilimumab-then-nivolumab first-line. DNA from 91 pretreatment tumor samples underwent TCRβ immunosequencing. After nivolumab or ipilimumab alone, twenty-two patients had week-13 rebiopsies.

Regarding treatment: randomized to nivolumab then ipilimumab (arm A) or the reverse (arm B). DNA-damaging chemotherapy had not been given to any patient beforehand. Per germline, CDR1 SGHRS and CDR2 YFSETQ. The CDR3 totals 14 residues. Trimming shortened V by 1 base and J by 5 bases, and 7 bases separated the two germline ends. The assay was immunoSEQ multiplex PCR, and TCRdb's table has in-frame clones only and misses some. Found here are some 3,500 clones, roughly 21% of them singletons; the top ten hold 15% to 19%. The sequence was obtained from a human patient with melanoma. Some clones in this sample may be carry-over from other donors' samples. The sample here was tumor tissue (inferred from file names), taken from a patient given nivolumab and ipilimumab in sequence. The gene calls are TRBV5-1 and TRBJ1-6; maybe TRBD1 (5 bases). CDR3 amino acids: CASSLRQNNSPLHF. The CDR3 DNA reads as TGCGCCAGCAGCTTGAGACAGAATAATTCACCCCTCCACTTT.